This T cell receptor beta chain was found in a study of shared clonotypes between healthy human individuals. This CDR3 has 15 residues. Germline V gene lookup returns CDR1 LGHNA and CDR2 YNFKEQ. The germline V and J ends were trimmed by 0 bases and 5 bases, with 13 bases remaining between them. Deep level was the assay's run setting. Assay: immunoSEQ multiplex PCR; the TCRdb copy retains only in-frame clones and omits some. Of fewer than 1.4 million clones in the sample, around 78% were seen once. Every donor was a Caucasian adult from Nashville, Tennessee. V gene TRBV4-2 combines with J gene TRBJ1-2, with D unresolved. The sample was memory CD4+ T cells from PBMCs. The subset was: CD45RA-negative fraction. This clonotype originated in a man aged 18 to 29 in good health. Some clones in this sample may be carry-over from other donors' samples. The CDR3 nucleotides read TGTGCCAGCAGCCAAGATAAGTCATCAGCTTATGGCTACACCTTC. This sequence encodes CASSQDKSSAYGYTF.